This entry lists 12 T cell receptor beta chains sequenced from one sample in a study of technical replicates of blood from a handful of donors. The assay was immunoSEQ multiplex PCR, and TCRdb's table has in-frame clones only and misses some. The table lists 60,000 to 85,000 clones, 90% to 95% of them singletons, with 0.3% to 0.5% in the top ten. The sample was T cells isolated from PBMCs. The receptor source for this set is a human donor in good health.

As DNA, the CDR3 is TGTGCCAGCAGCGTAGAAGCGGGAGTAAGCACAGATACGCAGTATTTT. It is translated as CASSVEAGVSTDTQYF. The chain employs TRBV9 and TRBJ2-3, with 8 bases that match TRBD2. The CDR3 contains 16 residues. From germline, CDR1 is SGDLS and CDR2 YYNGEE. V was pared by 0 bases and J by 0 bases, with 3 bases of the junction left unmatched.

This chain joins TRBV9 and TRBJ1-1, with TRBD1 matching over 8 bases. The trim removed 4 bases at V and 7 bases at J, leaving 6 bases unmatched. This CDR3 contains 13 residues. Germline V gene data show CDR1 as SGDLS and CDR2 as YYNGEE. CDR3 in amino acids: CASSRRQGFEAFF. The CDR3 DNA reads TGTGCCAGCAGCCGTAGACAGGGGTTTGAAGCTTTCTTT.

This chain links TRBV7-6 with TRBJ2-7, with 9 bases identical to TRBD2. Germline values: CDR1 SGHVS, CDR2 FNYEAQ. After removal of 3 bases from V and 0 bases from J, the junction contained 9 bases not matched to a gene. The CDR3 runs 17 residues. The CDR3 bases are TGTGCCAGCAGCTTCACGGGTGGTAGCGGGAGCTCCTACGAGCAGTACTTC. This encodes CASSFTGGSGSSYEQYF.

The chain is built from TRBV5-8 and TRBJ1-2; D may be TRBD1 (5 bases). This CDR3 spans 15 amino acids. With 3 bases removed from V and 9 bases from J, the gap between germline ends came to 21 bases. Germline CDR1 and CDR2: SGHTS and YDEGEE. CDR3 bases: TGTGCCAGCAGCTACGCTCGCGGGACGGGTAATAGCTACACCTTC. This gives the protein CASSYARGTGNSYTF.

The rearrangement uses TRBV7-2 and TRBJ1-3, with D hard to call. Trimming shortened V by 5 bases and J by 0 bases, and 8 bases separated the two germline ends. Germline values: CDR1 SGHTA, CDR2 FQGNSA. The CDR3 runs to 14 residues. CDR3 sequence: CASSMTSSGNTIYF. As DNA, the CDR3 is TGTGCCAGCAGCATGACATCCTCTGGAAACACCATATATTTT.

This chain connects TRBV27 to TRBJ2-6; weak D call: TRBD1 (5 bases). V lost 2 bases and J lost 7, with 9 bases in between. Germline values: CDR1 MNHEY, CDR2 SMNVEV (reference sequence). The CDR3 totals 14 residues. DNA for the CDR3: TGTGCCAGCAGTTTAAATCAGGGCGCCAACGTCCTGACTTTC. Translation gives CASSLNQGANVLTF.

The rearrangement uses TRBV5-1 and TRBJ2-3; 11 bases align to TRBD2. The V gene's germline CDR1 is SGHRS and CDR2 YFSETQ. The CDR3 has 16 residues. J gave up 5 bases and V 3 bases, and 8 bases lay outside the gene matches. CDR3 coding DNA: TGCGCCAGCAGCTCCGGGACTAGCGGTGGATTAGATACGCAGTATTTT. It translates to CASSSGTSGGLDTQYF.

The genes are TRBV19 and TRBJ2-7, with a possible D match to TRBD2 (6 bases). CDR3 length equals 14 residues. The germline V gene has CDR1 LNHDA and CDR2 SQIVND (reference sequence). V dropped 6 bases and J dropped 0 bases, with 12 bases sitting between them. DNA for the CDR3: TGTGCCAGTAGCCAAAGGGACTTCTCCTACGAGCAGTACTTC. This sequence encodes CASSQRDFSYEQYF.

This clone was seen a few times. The gene calls are TRBV19 and TRBJ1-2; D is undetermined. The V and J ends lost 7 bases and 8 bases respectively, with 11 bases between them. CDR1 LNHDA and CDR2 SQIVND come from the germline V gene (reference sequence). The CDR3 loop spans 11 amino acids. The DNA for the CDR3 is TGTGCCAGTAAAGCCGGGAGCGGCTACACCTTC. It yields the protein CASKAGSGYTF.

This chain connects TRBV5-1 to TRBJ2-7; TRBD1 matches at 8 bases. This CDR3 spans 15 amino acids. Per germline, CDR1 SGHRS and CDR2 YFSETQ. The junction had 11 bases not matched to a gene; V was cut back by 4 bases and J by 5 bases. The CDR3 nucleotides read TGCGCCAGCAGCAAACTTTCGGGACAGGTGGACGAGCAGTACTTC. Encoded protein: CASSKLSGQVDEQYF.

This chain uses TRBV6-5 with TRBJ2-7; 9 bases agree with TRBD1. Germline V gene data show CDR1 as MNHEY and CDR2 as SVGAGI. The CDR3 is 15 residues long. Trimming took 3 bases from V and 3 from J; bases not matched to a gene: 6. The CDR3 spells CASSYAGTGIYEQYF. In nucleotides, the CDR3 is TGTGCCAGCAGTTATGCCGGGACAGGGATCTACGAGCAGTACTTC.

The chain is built from TRBV5-1 and TRBJ2-2; D not certain. V lost 8 bases to trimming and J lost 0 bases, with 14 bases between them. CDR1 SGHRS and CDR2 YFSETQ come from the germline V gene. The CDR3 totals 15 residues. The CDR3 protein is CASGLKRSNTGELFF. As DNA, the CDR3 is TGCGCCAGTGGTCTTAAGCGCTCGAACACCGGGGAGCTGTTTTTT.